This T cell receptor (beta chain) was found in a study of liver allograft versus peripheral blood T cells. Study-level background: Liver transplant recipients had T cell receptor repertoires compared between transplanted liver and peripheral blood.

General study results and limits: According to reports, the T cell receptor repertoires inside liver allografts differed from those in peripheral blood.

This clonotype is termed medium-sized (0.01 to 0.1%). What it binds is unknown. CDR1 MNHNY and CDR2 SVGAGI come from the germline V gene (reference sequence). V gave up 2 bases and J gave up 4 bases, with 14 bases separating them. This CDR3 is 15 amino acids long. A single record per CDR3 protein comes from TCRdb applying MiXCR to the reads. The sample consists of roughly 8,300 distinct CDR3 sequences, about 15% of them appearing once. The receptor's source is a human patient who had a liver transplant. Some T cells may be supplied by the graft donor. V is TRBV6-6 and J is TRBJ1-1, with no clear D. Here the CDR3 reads CASSYRQYGGTEAFF. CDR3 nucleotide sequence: TGTGCCAGCAGTTACCGCCAGTATGGTGGCACTGAAGCTTTCTTT.